The T cell receptor (beta chain) under discussion was sequenced for a study of cytomegalovirus exposure and HLA in healthy donors. The CDR3 length is 13 residues. Trimming took 5 bases from V and 0 from J, leaving 8 bases between them. CDR1 and CDR2 (germline): LGHNA, YNFKEQ. Regarding donors, all were healthy bone marrow donors. Of note for this clone: Antigen specificity is unknown.

Notes on the study in general: Reports indicated that the classifier achieved high specificity and sensitivity in diagnosing cytomegalovirus status. Among TCR sequences, most were rare, though some public TCRs appeared in many donors.

Vbeta (60) and Jbeta (13) primers were used in the PCR. Per the study methods: Later, 80 million or so unique TCR beta chains were counted in an analysis, and about 10 million of them were shared. Profiled with immunoSEQ multiplex PCR; TCRdb holds only in-frame clones, not every one. V and J calls and clone size are those listed in that table; D and trimming were worked out from the DNA. The repertoire holds some 91,000 clones, with approximately 72% as singletons. The sequencing sample was made of PBMCs. The receptor's source is a man aged 40-55 years in good health and CMV-seropositive. J is TRBJ2-7 and V is TRBV4-2; D is unclear. CDR3 sequence: CASSAGISYEQYF. The CDR3 region has the DNA TGTGCCAGCAGCGCAGGAATCTCCTACGAGCAGTACTTC.